The 6 T cell receptor beta chains in this list originate from one sample, sequenced in a study of T cell repertoires in cytomegalovirus infection (dated by TCRdb to the late 2010s). Antigens of these TCRs are unknown. The sample was run on an Illumina HiSeq 1500. TCRdb reanalyzed the raw reads on its own, using fastp at Q25 for trimming and MiXCR for clone calling, and kept in-frame beta chains. Rows with one shared CDR3 protein collapse into an entry with the most common genes and DNA. This sample has about 740,000 distinct CDR3 sequences in its table, and 33% of those were observed once. The top ten constitute 18% of the sample. Read against the paper, the sample's treatment or condition label means: in vitro stimulation with specific CMV peptide epitopes to enrich CMV-specific T cells. The sequenced sample was cultured PBMCs, obtained from culture after CMV antigen stimulation. Receptor source: a human donor in good health (CMV status not recorded). Some clones in this sample may be carry-over from other donors' samples.

The rearrangement uses TRBV5-6 and TRBJ2-1, with no clear D. Per germline, CDR1 SGHDT and CDR2 YYEEEE. V was shortened by 2 bases and J by 6 bases, with 15 bases between the two germline ends. The CDR3 extends over 15 amino acids. CDR3 bases: TGTGCCAGCAGCTTCGGCAGTCAAGTGAGCAATGAGCAGTTCTTC. Protein sequence: CASSFGSQVSNEQFF.

This clonotype was picked up a small number of times. The chain joins TRBV6-2 or TRBV6-3 to TRBJ2-5, with D hard to call. The germline V gene has CDR1 MNHEY and CDR2 SVGEGT. The germline V and J ends were trimmed by 2 bases and 1 base, with 5 bases remaining between them. The CDR3 spans 13 residues. The CDR3 region has the DNA TGTGCCAGCAGTTACCGCAGCCAAGAGACCCAGTACTTC. Its translation: CASSYRSQETQYF.

The rearrangement joins TRBV6-1 to TRBJ2-7; 8 nucleotides align to TRBD2. CDR1 and CDR2 from the germline V gene are MNHNS and SASEGT. V lost 6 bases and J lost 5; bases outside the gene matches: 6. This CDR3 spans 13 amino acids. CDR3 DNA sequence: TGTGCCAGCAGCCGAGCGGGAGTCAACGAGCAGTACTTC. This gives the protein CASSRAGVNEQYF.

The V call is TRBV20-1, the J call TRBJ2-7, with TRBD1 as a possible D gene (6 bases). Looked up from germline, CDR1 is DFQATT and CDR2 is SNEGSKA (reference sequence). This CDR3 has 14 residues. V was trimmed by 6 bases and J by 7 bases, leaving 22 bases between them. The CDR3 nucleotides read TGCAGTGCGAGACTTAGACTACAGGGCTGGGAGCAGTACTTC. Protein sequence: CSARLRLQGWEQYF.

The chain links TRBV7-9 to TRBJ1-1, with 9 positions matching TRBD1. This CDR3 is built from 19 residues. The ends lost 4 bases at V and 0 bases at J; junction bases unmatched: 15. The germline CDR1 and CDR2 sequences are SEHNR and FQNEAQ (reference sequence). CDR3 amino acids: CASSYGWGQGKKVNTEAFF. Written as DNA, the CDR3 is TGTGCCAGCAGCTACGGCTGGGGACAGGGTAAGAAGGTGAACACTGAAGCTTTCTTT.

The table lists this clonotype with many counts. The V call is TRBV5-6, the J call TRBJ1-5; possibly TRBD1 for D (6 bases). V was pared by 1 base and J by 0 bases, with 8 bases between. Per the germline V gene, CDR1 is SGHDT and CDR2 is YYEEEE. CDR3 length: 15 amino acids. CDR3 DNA sequence: TGTGCCAGCAGCTTGCGACAGGATAGCAATCAGCCCCAGCATTTT. Amino acids: CASSLRQDSNQPQHF.